This passage covers 17 T cell receptor beta chains from one sample sequenced in a study of blood T cell repertoires in COVID-19. TCRdb keeps only in-frame clones here, not all; method: immunoSEQ multiplex PCR. The table shows some 220,000 clones, with 75% to 85% occurring only once. The sample was peripheral blood. Receptor source: a human donor in a cohort sampled during active COVID-19.

The chain employs TRBV6-2 or TRBV6-3 and TRBJ2-6, with D possibly TRBD2 on 5 matching bases. Trimming removed 2 bases at V and 1 base at J, with 6 bases between. There are 15 residues in the CDR3. Germline CDR1 MNHEY, CDR2 SVGEGT. CDR3 region: CASSYRGSGANVLTF. The DNA of the CDR3 is TGTGCCAGCAGTTACCGGGGATCTGGGGCCAACGTCCTGACTTTC.

The chain couples TRBV6-1 to TRBJ2-2; 7 bases match TRBD2. The V segment lost 0 bases and the J segment 7 bases; nucleotides outside the gene matches: 2. Germline V gene lookup returns CDR1 MNHNS and CDR2 SASEGT. The CDR3 contains 14 residues. CDR3 sequence: CASSEAGEGGELFF. DNA for the CDR3: TGTGCCAGCAGTGAAGCGGGGGAGGGCGGGGAGCTGTTTTTT.

This clone has a single count. CDR3 region: CATSRYAGDRGNTIYF. Written as DNA, the CDR3 is TGTGCCACCAGCAGGTACGCCGGGGACAGAGGAAACACCATATATTTT. The chain is built from TRBV15 and TRBJ1-3, with TRBD1 matching 7 bases. Looked up from germline, CDR1 is LNHNV and CDR2 is YYDKDF (reference sequence). The CDR3 extends over 16 amino acids. V dropped 3 bases and J dropped 4; count of bases not matched to a gene: 9.

The chain combines TRBV2 with TRBJ2-3, with TRBD2 identical over 8 bases. CDR1 is SNHLY and CDR2 is FYNNEI in the germline V gene. The CDR3 runs to 16 residues. V was clipped by 4 bases and J by 1 base; unmatched bases: 7. CDR3 nucleotides: TGTGCCAGCAGTGTTGATAGCGGGGTCGGCACAGATACGCAGTATTTT. It yields the protein CASSVDSGVGTDTQYF.

The V call is TRBV6-2 or TRBV6-3, the J call TRBJ2-7, with D perhaps matching TRBD1 (6 bases). Germline CDR1 reads MNHEY; CDR2 reads SVGEGT. Trimming left V 4 bases short and J 2 bases short, with 9 bases between. This CDR3 is built from 13 residues. The CDR3 DNA sequence: TGTGCCAGCAGTTCGGGACAAACCTACGAGCAGTACTTC. Its translation: CASSSGQTYEQYF.

The chain is built from TRBV21-1 and TRBJ2-7; the table gives TRBD1 as D, unverified against the DNA. TRBV21-1 counts as a pseudogene. This CDR3 is 15 amino acids long. Here the CDR3 reads CASSNSGQGSYEQYF. In DNA, the CDR3 is TGTGCCAGCAGCAATTCGGGACAGGGTTCCTACGAGCAGTACTTC.

This clone appeared a few times. The chain carries TRBV15 and TRBJ2-3; 10 positions match TRBD2. CDR1 is LNHNV and CDR2 is YYDKDF in the germline V gene (reference sequence). The CDR3 spans 17 residues. The ends lost 3 bases at V and 5 bases at J; junction bases unmatched: 11. The CDR3 protein is CATSSRKAGGIGDTQYF. CDR3 sequence (DNA): TGTGCCACCAGCAGTCGAAAAGCGGGAGGGATAGGAGATACGCAGTATTTT.

The chain employs TRBV2 and TRBJ1-2; 7 bases align to TRBD1. The V gene end was trimmed by 5 bases and the J gene end by 7 bases; junction bases not matched to a gene: 7. This CDR3 is built from 13 residues. Germline V CDR1 and CDR2: SNHLY, FYNNEI. The CDR3 region is CASSQTGSLGYTF. CDR3 DNA: TGTGCCAGCAGTCAGACAGGGTCACTTGGCTACACCTTC.

This chain joins TRBV6-4 and TRBJ1-1, with D perhaps matching TRBD1 (6 bases). The V end was cut by 3 bases, the J end by 4 bases, with 9 bases between. Germline V gene sequence: CDR1 MRHNA, CDR2 SNTAGT. The CDR3 loop spans 13 amino acids. CDR3 sequence reads: CASSDQGGTEAFF. The CDR3 nucleotides are TGTGCCAGCAGTGATCAAGGGGGCACTGAAGCTTTCTTT.

The chain joins TRBV5-8 to TRBJ1-1; D possibly corresponds to TRBD1 (6 bases). V lost 0 bases to trimming and J lost 5 bases, with 11 bases between them. Per the germline V gene, CDR1 is SGHTS and CDR2 is YDEGEE. The CDR3 consists of 14 residues. The chain's CDR3 is CASSLGAGDTEAFF. The DNA of the CDR3 is TGTGCCAGCAGCTTGGGTGCAGGGGATACTGAAGCTTTCTTT.

V and J are TRBV27 and TRBJ2-3; 8 bases line up with TRBD2. V gave up 5 bases and J gave up 0 bases; unmatched junction bases: 10. This CDR3 region has 17 residues. Germline values: CDR1 MNHEY, CDR2 SMNVEV (reference sequence). The CDR3 is CASSPRGGHTSTDTQYF. The CDR3 nucleotides read TGTGCCAGCAGTCCCCGCGGGGGGCACACTAGCACAGATACGCAGTATTTT.

V usage is TRBV28 and J usage is TRBJ1-2, with 9 bases that match TRBD1. CDR3 length equals 13 residues. Per the germline V gene, CDR1 is MDHEN and CDR2 is SYDVKM. V lost 4 bases to trimming and J lost 7 bases; unmatched junction nucleotides: 4. CDR3 loop: CASSSQGAGGYTF. As DNA, the CDR3 is TGTGCCAGCAGTTCACAGGGGGCGGGTGGCTACACCTTC.

This chain uses TRBV25-1 with TRBJ2-1; TRBD1 matches 7 bases. Looked up from germline, CDR1 is MGHDK and CDR2 is SYGVNS. The junction had 8 bases not matched to a gene; V was cut back by 2 bases and J by 4 bases. The CDR3 extends over 16 amino acids. CDR3 nucleotides: TGTGCCAGCAGTGAAGTCGGACAGGCGGCTTACAATGAGCAGTTCTTC. It translates to CASSEVGQAAYNEQFF.

The rearrangement links TRBV29-1 to TRBJ2-3; the match to TRBD2 covers 11 bases. V dropped 6 bases and J dropped 2; count of bases not matched to a gene: 10. Germline assignment: CDR1 SQVTM and CDR2 ANQGSEA. This CDR3 has 16 residues. Here the CDR3 reads CSVNGLAGGYTDTQYF. The CDR3 DNA reads TGCAGCGTGAACGGACTAGCGGGTGGATACACAGATACGCAGTATTTT.

The rearrangement joins TRBV2 to TRBJ1-2; weak D call: TRBD1 (6 bases). The CDR3 runs to 14 residues. V shed 5 bases and J shed 2 bases, with 12 bases lying between them. CDR1 is SNHLY and CDR2 is FYNNEI in the germline V gene. The chain's CDR3 is CASSPGQRNYGYTF. The CDR3 DNA reads TGTGCCAGCAGTCCGGGACAACGAAACTATGGCTACACCTTC.

V is TRBV27 and J is TRBJ2-7, with D possibly TRBD1 on 5 matching bases. The CDR3 contains 15 residues. Germline V gene lookup returns CDR1 MNHEY and CDR2 SMNVEV (reference sequence). V was clipped by 3 bases and J by 5 bases, with 17 bases between them. This chain's CDR3 is CASSFILRQGHEQYF. CDR3 nucleotide sequence: TGTGCCAGCAGTTTCATCCTCCGCCAGGGCCACGAGCAGTACTTC.

The chain combines TRBV7-2 with TRBJ1-2, with 12 positions matching TRBD1. The CDR3 is 17 residues long. CDR1 and CDR2 (germline): SGHTA, FQGNSA. Trimming at V came to 1 base and at J to 1 base, leaving 4 bases not matched to a gene. The CDR3 region is CASSLVGTGGFNYGYTF. Here the CDR3 DNA reads TGTGCCAGCAGCTTAGTTGGGACAGGGGGCTTTAACTATGGCTACACCTTC.